This T cell receptor (beta chain) is from a study of post-analysis software for immune sequencing data. Study at large: The disease courses spanned relapsing-remitting, secondary progressive and progressive-relapsing forms of multiple sclerosis.

Study-wide findings and caveats: Controls had lower frequencies than patients of about 5 TRBV segments, which included TRBV5-6, TRBV5-1 and TRBV20-1. Those with multiple sclerosis, the patient group, showed significantly lower normalized Chao1 diversity than controls. Strong co-clustering by F measure linked samples that shared a preparation batch.

The CDR3 loop spans 14 amino acids. The junction had 4 bases not matched to a gene; V was cut back by 5 bases and J by 6 bases. To note about this clonotype: As yet, its antigen is unknown.

TCR beta cDNA libraries included unique molecular identifiers. Input of roughly 0.85 to 11 million T cells yielded 500,000 to 550,000 cDNA molecules. TCRdb used MiXCR to reprocess the PCR reads, holding one entry per CDR3 protein. Among about 770,000 distinct CDR3 sequences listed, about 45% were seen once. The V call is TRBV12-3 or TRBV12-4, the J call TRBJ2-1, with 10 bases identical to TRBD1. The TCR sequence derives from a girl between 10 and 17 years old with multiple sclerosis. Sequencing input: blood. This CDR3 reads CASSGQGGPNEQFF. The CDR3 DNA reads TGTGCCAGCAGTGGACAGGGGGGCCCCAATGAGCAGTTCTTC.